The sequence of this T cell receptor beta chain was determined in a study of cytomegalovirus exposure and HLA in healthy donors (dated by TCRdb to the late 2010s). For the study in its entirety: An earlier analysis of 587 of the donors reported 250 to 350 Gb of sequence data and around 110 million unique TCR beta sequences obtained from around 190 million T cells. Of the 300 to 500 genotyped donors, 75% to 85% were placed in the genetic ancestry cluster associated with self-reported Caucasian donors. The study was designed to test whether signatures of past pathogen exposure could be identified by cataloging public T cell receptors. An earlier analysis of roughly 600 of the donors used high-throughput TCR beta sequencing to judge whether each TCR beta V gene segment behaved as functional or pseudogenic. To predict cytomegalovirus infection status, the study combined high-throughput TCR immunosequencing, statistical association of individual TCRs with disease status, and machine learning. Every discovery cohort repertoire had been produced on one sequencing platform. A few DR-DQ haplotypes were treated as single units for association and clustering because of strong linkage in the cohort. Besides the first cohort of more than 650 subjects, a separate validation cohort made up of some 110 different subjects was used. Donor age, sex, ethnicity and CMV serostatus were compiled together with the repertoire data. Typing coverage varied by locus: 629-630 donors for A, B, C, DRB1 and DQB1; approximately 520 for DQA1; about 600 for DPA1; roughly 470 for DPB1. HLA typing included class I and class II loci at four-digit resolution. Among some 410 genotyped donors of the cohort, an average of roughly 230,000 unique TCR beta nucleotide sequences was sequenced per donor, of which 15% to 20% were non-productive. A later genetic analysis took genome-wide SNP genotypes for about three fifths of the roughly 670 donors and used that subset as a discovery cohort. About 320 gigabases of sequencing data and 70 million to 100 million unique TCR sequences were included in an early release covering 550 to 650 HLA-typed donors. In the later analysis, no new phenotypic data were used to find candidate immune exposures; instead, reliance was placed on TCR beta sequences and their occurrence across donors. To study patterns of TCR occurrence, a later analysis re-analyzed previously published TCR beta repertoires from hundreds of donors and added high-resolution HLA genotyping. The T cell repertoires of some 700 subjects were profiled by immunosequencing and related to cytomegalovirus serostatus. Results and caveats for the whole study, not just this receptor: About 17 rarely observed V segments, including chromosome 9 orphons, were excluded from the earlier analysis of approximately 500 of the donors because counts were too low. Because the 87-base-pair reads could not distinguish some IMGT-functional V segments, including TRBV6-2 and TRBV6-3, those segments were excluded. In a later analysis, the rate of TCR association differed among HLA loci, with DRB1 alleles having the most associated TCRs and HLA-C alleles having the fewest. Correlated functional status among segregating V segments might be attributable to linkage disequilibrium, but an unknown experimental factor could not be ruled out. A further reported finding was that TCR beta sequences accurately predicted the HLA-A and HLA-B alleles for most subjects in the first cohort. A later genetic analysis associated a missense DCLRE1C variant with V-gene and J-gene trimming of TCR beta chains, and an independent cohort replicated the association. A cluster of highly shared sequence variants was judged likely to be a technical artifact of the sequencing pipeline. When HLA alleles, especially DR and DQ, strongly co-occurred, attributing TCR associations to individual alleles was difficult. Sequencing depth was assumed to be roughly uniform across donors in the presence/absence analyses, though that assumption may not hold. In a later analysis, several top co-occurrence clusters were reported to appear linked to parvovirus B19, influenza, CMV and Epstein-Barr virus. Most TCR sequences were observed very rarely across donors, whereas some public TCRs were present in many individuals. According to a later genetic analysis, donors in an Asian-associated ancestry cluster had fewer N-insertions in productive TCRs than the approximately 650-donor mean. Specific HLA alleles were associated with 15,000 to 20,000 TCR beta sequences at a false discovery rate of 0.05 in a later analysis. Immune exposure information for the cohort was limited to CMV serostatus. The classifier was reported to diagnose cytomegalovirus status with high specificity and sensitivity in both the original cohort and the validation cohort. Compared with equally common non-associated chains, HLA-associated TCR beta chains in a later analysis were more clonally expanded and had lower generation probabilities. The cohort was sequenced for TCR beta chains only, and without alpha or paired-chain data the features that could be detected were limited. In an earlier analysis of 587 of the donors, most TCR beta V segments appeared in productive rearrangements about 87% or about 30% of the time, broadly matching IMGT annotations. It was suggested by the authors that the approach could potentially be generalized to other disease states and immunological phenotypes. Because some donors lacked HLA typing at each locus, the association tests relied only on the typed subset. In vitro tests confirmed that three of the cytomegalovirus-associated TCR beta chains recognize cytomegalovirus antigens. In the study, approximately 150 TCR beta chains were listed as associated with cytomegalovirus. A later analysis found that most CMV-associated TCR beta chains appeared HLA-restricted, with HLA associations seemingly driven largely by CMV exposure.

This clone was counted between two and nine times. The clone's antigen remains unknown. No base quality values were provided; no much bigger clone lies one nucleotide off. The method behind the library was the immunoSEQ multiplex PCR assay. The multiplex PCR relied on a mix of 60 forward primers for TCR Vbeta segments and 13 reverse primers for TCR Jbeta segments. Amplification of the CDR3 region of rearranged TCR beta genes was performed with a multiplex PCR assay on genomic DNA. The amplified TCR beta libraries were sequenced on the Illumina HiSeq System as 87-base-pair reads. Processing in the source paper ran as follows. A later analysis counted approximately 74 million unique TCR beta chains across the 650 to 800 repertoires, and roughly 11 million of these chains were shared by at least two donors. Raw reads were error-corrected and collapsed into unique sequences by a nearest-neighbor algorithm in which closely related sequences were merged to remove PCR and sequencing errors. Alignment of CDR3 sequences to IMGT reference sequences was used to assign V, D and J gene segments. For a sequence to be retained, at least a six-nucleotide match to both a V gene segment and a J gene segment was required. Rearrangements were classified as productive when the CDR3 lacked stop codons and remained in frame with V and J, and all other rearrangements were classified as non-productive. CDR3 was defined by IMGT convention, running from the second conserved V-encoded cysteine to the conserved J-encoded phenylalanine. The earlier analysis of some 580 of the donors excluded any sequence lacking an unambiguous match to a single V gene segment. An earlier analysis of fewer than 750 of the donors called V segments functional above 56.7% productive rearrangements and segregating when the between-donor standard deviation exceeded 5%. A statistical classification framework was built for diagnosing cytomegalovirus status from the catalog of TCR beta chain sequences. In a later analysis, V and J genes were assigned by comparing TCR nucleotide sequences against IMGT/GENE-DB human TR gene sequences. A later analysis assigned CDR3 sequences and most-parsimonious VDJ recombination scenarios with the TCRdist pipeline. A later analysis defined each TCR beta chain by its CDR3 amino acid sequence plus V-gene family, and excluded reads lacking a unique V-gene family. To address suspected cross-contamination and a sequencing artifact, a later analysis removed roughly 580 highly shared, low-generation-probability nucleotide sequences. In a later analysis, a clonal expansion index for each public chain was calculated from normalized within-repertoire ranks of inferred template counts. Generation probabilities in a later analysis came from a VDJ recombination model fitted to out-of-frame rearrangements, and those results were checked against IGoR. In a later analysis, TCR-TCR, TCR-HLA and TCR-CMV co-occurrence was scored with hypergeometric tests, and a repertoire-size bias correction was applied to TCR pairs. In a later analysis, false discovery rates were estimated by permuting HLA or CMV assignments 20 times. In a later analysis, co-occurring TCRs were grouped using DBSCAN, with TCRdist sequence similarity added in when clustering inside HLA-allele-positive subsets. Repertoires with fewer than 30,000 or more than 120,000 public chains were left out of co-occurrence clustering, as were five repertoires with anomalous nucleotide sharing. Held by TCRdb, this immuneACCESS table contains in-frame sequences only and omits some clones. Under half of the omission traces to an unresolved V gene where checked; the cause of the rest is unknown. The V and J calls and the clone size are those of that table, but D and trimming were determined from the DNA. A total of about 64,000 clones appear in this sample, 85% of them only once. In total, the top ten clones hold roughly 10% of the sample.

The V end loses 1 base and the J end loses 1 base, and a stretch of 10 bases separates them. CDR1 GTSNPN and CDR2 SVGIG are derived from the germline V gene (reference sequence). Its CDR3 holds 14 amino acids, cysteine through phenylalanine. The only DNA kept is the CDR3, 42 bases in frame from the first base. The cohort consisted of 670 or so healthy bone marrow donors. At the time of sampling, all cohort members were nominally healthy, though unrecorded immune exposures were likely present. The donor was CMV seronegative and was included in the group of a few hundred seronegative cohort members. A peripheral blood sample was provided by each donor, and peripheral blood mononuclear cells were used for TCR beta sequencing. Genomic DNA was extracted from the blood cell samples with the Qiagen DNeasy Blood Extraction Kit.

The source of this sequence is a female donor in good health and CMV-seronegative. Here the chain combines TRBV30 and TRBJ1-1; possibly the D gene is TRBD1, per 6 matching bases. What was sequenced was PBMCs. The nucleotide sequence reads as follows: TGTGCCTGGAGTGCCCACAGGGCGAACACTGAAGCTTTCTTT. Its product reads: CAWSAHRANTEAFF.